This TCR beta chain was sequenced for a study of PD-1 blockade in mismatch repair-deficient tumors. TCRdb's copy holds only in-frame clones and misses some; the assay was immunoSEQ multiplex PCR. Counted here are 100,000 to 150,000 clones, about 88% occurring once; the ten biggest clones make up approximately 13%. CDR1 and CDR2 (germline): LNHDA, SQIVND (reference sequence). After removal of 9 bases from V and 1 base from J, the junction contained 20 bases not matched to a gene. The CDR3 sequence is 20 residues long. A word on this clone: The target antigen is unknown.

All patients were mismatch repair deficient, assessed by either PCR or immunohistochemistry. Whole-study findings and limits: Rapid post-treatment expansion, then contraction, generally preceding radiologic response, marked tumor-resident clones.

This specimen was peripheral blood, taken 44 weeks after starting pembrolizumab. The rearrangement uses TRBV19 and TRBJ2-7; 14 bases map to TRBD2. The source is an adult with mismatch repair-deficient cancer. CDR3 nucleotides: TGTGCCAGGACAACCCCACCGACGGGGCGACTAGCGGGAGGGTCCTACGAGCAGTACTTC. Its protein product is CARTTPPTGRLAGGSYEQYF.